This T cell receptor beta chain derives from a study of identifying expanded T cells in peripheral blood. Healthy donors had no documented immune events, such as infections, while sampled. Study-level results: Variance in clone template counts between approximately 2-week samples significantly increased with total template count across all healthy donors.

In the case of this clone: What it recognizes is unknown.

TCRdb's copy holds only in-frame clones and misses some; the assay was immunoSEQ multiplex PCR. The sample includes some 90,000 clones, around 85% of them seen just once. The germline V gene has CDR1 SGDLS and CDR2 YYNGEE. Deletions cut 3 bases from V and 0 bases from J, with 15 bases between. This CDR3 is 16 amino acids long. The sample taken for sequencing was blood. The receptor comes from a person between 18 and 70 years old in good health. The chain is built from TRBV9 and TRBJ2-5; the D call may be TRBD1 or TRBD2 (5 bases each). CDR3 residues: CASSARTGTYQETQYF. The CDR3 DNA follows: TGTGCCAGCAGCGCCCGCACCGGGACCTACCAAGAGACCCAGTACTTC.